This T cell receptor (beta chain) was observed in a study of blood T cell repertoires in COVID-19. On the study more broadly: Sample material is recorded as cDNA or gDNA derived from T cells, B-cell-depleted T cells, or PBMCs.

Between the trimmed V and J ends, which lost 4 bases and 9 bases, there was a span of 10 bases. This CDR3 comprises 13 residues. From germline, CDR1 is MRHNA and CDR2 SNTAGT. Methods used by the authors: It was from reference gene primer amplification that nucleated cell counts were estimated. The assay was immunoSEQ multiplex PCR, and TCRdb's table has in-frame clones only and misses some. From that table come the V and J calls and clone size; the DNA was used to work out D and trimming. The profile shows 100,000 to 150,000 clones, less than 85% of them singletons. This rearrangement joins TRBV6-4 to TRBJ1-6, with D uncertain. Sequenced input: peripheral blood. This TCR was recovered from a woman aged 60-75 years with acute or convalescent COVID-19. The CDR3 DNA reads as TGTGCCAGCAGTGCTGTTAACGGTTCACCCCTCCACTTT. It translates to CASSAVNGSPLHF.